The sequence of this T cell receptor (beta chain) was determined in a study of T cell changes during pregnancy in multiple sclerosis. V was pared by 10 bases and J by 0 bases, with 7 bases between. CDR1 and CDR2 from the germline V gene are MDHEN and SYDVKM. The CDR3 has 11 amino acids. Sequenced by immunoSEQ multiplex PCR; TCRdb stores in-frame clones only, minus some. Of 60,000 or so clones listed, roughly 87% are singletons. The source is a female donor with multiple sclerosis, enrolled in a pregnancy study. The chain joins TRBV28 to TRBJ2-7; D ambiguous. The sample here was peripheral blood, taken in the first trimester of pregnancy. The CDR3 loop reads CATASSYEQYF. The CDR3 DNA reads TGTGCCACAGCTAGCTCCTACGAGCAGTACTTC.